Below are 2 T cell receptor beta chains sequenced from a single sample in a study of cytotoxic CD8 clonotypes in ibrutinib-treated CLL. The method was immunoSEQ multiplex PCR; TCRdb's version includes in-frame clones alone and lacks a portion of them. The sample comprises 200,000 or so clones, approximately 79% of which are singletons, and around 10% rests with the top ten. Sequencing used PBMCs, obtained after 12 months of ibrutinib treatment. These receptors were collected from a human donor with chronic lymphocytic leukemia.

The chain is built from TRBV27 and TRBJ1-1, with D unresolved. V gave up 4 bases and J gave up 0 bases, with 6 bases separating them. Germline V gene data show CDR1 as MNHEY and CDR2 as SMNVEV (reference sequence). CDR3 length: 13 residues. CDR3 in DNA: TGTGCCAGCAGTTCCCCAATGAACACTGAAGCTTTCTTT. As protein: CASSSPMNTEAFF.

The V call is TRBV5-1, the J call TRBJ1-1; 9 positions agree with TRBD1. Germline CDR1 SGHRS, CDR2 YFSETQ. The CDR3 extends over 15 amino acids. Germline trimming cut 1 base from V and 2 bases from J; bases unmatched to any gene: 3. In nucleotides, the CDR3 is TGCGCCAGCAGCTTGCAACAGGGGGCTAACACTGAAGCTTTCTTT. Its protein product is CASSLQQGANTEAFF.